The 6 T cell receptor beta chains presented below share a single source sample, sequenced in a study of CD4 and CD8 cells across lung adenocarcinoma regions. One entry per CDR3 protein results from TCRdb running MiXCR on the PCR reads. The table includes tens of thousands of distinct CDR3 sequences, roughly half detected once. Sequenced sample: CD4+ T cells from the center of a lung tumor. The receptor set was obtained from a male donor with lung adenocarcinoma. The CD4 and CD8 labels of this study may be unreliable.

V gene TRBV19 combines with J gene TRBJ2-3; TRBD2 agrees at 10 bases. V lost 4 bases and J lost 6; bases outside the gene matches: 7. CDR1 LNHDA and CDR2 SQIVND come from the germline V gene (reference sequence). The CDR3 is 15 residues long. The CDR3 reads CASSTWASGSDTQYF. CDR3 sequence (DNA): TGTGCCAGTAGTACCTGGGCTAGCGGGAGTGATACGCAGTATTTT.

J is TRBJ2-3 and V is TRBV4-1; TRBD2 aligns across 11 bases. V lost 8 bases, J lost 2 bases, and 15 bases stayed unmatched. This CDR3 comprises 18 residues. Germline CDR1 is MGHRA and CDR2 is YSYEKL. In DNA form, the CDR3 reads TGCGCCAGCTCCTGGCTACTAGCGGGAGCCGGGGACACAGATACGCAGTATTTT. Residues: CASSWLLAGAGDTDTQYF.

Of note for this clonotype: Mismatch with germline at one junction end may stem from a read error. The CDR3, as DNA: TGCGCCAGCAGCGGCCTGGGGCGGGGAGCCAGAAACACTCAGTACTTC. Its protein is CASSGLGRGARNTQYF. The chain uses TRBV4-1 and TRBJ2-4, with D possibly matching TRBD2 (6 bases). The CDR3 extends over 16 amino acids. Germline V gene lookup returns CDR1 MGHRA and CDR2 YSYEKL.

In regard to this clonotype: One end of the junction varies from germline; a read error may be responsible. V is TRBV6-5 and J is TRBJ2-4; 8 bases are a match to TRBD2. Germline values: CDR1 MNHEY, CDR2 SVGAGI. This CDR3 region has 14 residues. As DNA, the CDR3 is TGTGCCAGCAGTTACTCAGCGGGAGCAGATATGCAGTATTTC. This gives the protein CASSYSAGADMQYF.

J is TRBJ2-1 and V is TRBV6-1; TRBD2 might be the D (5 bases). Per the germline V gene, CDR1 is MNHNS and CDR2 is SASEGT. The CDR3 has 16 residues. V was trimmed by 0 bases and J by 7 bases, leaving 16 bases between them. CDR3 region: CASSEAEREWRNEQFF. CDR3 in DNA: TGTGCCAGCAGTGAAGCGGAAAGGGAGTGGAGGAATGAGCAGTTCTTC.

This clonotype was counted ten times or more. The chain combines TRBV11-3 with TRBJ2-1; 7 positions agree with TRBD1. Unmatched junction bases numbered 3, after V lost 1 base and J lost 6 bases. Germline loops: CDR1 SGHNT, CDR2 YENEEA. The CDR3 runs to 14 residues. CDR3 loop: CASSLGTGANEQFF. Here the CDR3 DNA reads TGTGCCAGCAGCTTAGGAACAGGGGCCAATGAGCAGTTCTTC. The complete variable domain, with remaining parts taken from reference TRBV11-3 and TRBJ2-1, reads EAGVVQSPRYKIIEKKQPVAFWCNPISGHNTLYWYLQNLGQGPELLIRYENEEAVDDSQLPKDRFSAERLKGVDSTLKIQPAELGDSAVYLCASSLGTGANEQFFGPGTRLTVL.